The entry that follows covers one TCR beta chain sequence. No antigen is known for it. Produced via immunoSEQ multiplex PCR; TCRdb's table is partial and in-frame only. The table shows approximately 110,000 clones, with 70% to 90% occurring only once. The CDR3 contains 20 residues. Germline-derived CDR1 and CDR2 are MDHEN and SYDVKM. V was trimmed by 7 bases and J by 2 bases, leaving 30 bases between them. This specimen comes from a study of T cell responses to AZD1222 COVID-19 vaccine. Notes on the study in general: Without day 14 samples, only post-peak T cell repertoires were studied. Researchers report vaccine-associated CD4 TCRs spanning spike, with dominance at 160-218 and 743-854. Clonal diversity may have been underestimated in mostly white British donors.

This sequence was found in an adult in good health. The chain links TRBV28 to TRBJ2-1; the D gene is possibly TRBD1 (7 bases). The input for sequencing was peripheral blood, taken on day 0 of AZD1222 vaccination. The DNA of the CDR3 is TGTGCCAGCACCTACGCGGTAGGGCAGGGGGGCACAAGGGCCTACAATGAGCAGTTCTTC. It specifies CASTYAVGQGGTRAYNEQFF. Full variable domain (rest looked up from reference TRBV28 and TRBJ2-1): DVKVTQSSRYLVKRTGEKVFLECVQDMDHENMFWYRQDPGLGLRLIYFSYDVKMKEKGDIPEGYSVSREKKERFSLILESASTNQTSMYLCASTYAVGQGGTRAYNEQFFGPGTRLTVL.